Sequencing of this TCR beta chain was carried out in a study of patients and donors after allogeneic stem cell transplantation. TCRdb re-analysed the RT-PCR reads in MiXCR, keeping a single row per CDR3 protein. The sample has fewer than 500,000 distinct CDR3 sequences; 16% are singletons. This TCR came from a human donor who was either an allogeneic HSCT recipient or a stem cell or donor lymphocyte infusion donor (not recorded which). It is not recorded whose cells these are; they may come from a transplant donor. Material: blood, either unsorted or a sorted T cell fraction (not recorded which).

The DNA of the CDR3 is TGTGCCAGCAGTTGGGCCCACACAGATACGCAGTATTTT. Residues: CASSWAHTDTQYF. V usage is TRBV27 and J usage is TRBJ2-3; D gene ambiguous. CDR3 size: 13 residues. CDR1 and CDR2 from the germline V gene are MNHEY and SMNVEV (reference sequence). Trimming removed 4 bases from V and 2 bases from J, with 7 bases in between.